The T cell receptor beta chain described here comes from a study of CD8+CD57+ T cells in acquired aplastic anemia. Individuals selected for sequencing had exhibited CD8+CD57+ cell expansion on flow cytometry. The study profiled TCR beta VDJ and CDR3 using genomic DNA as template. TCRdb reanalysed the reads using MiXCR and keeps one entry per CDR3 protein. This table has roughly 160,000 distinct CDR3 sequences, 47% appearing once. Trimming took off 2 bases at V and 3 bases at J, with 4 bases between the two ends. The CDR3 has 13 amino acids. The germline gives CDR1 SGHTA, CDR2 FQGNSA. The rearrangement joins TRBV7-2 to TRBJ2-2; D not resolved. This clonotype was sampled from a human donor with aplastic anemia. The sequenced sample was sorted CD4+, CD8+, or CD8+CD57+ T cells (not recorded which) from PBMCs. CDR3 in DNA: TGTGCCAGCAGCTTACCCCACACCGGGGAGCTGTTTTTT. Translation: CASSLPHTGELFF.